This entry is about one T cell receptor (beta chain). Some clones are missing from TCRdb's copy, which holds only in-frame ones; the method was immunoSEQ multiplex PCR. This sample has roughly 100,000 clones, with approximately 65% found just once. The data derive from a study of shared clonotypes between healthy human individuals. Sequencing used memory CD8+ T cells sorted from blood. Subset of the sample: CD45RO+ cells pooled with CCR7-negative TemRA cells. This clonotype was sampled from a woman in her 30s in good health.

The CDR3: CASSEFSPDTGELFF. CDR3 nucleotides: TGTGCCAGCAGTGAATTTTCTCCCGACACCGGGGAGCTGTTTTTT. The chain joins TRBV6-1 to TRBJ2-2, with no clear D. There are 15 residues in the CDR3. CDR1 and CDR2 (germline): MNHNS, SASEGT. Trimming removed 2 bases from V and 3 bases from J, with 10 bases in between.